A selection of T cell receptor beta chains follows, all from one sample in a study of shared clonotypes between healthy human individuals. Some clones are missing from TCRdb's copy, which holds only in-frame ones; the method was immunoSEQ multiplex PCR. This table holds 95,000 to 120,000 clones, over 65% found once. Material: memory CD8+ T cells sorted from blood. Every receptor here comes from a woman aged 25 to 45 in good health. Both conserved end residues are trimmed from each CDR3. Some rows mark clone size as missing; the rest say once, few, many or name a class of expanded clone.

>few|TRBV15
ATSNRRTGPDTQY
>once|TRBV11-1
ASSPGTSAYEQY
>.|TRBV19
ASQVRSGYYNEQF
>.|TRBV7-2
ASSSQRGAYEQY
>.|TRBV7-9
AGSWDSGANVLT
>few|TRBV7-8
ASSLVGGSSNSYEQY
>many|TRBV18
ASSQNRDSRNYGYT
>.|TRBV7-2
ASSPQGDTEAF
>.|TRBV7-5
ASSPSIFSETHGYT
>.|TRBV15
ATSSGGGATDTQY
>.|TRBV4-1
ASSQLGGRAF
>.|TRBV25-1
ASSEGAAPHNEGQF
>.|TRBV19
ASSIGGPTEAF
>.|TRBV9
ASSPHSGTSGTYEQY
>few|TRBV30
AWSVDGTGGAEAF
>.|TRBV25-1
ASSGAGYQGKITYEQY
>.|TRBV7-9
ASSTGIGTNQPQH
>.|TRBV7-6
ASSLQGDFNEAF
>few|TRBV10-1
ASSSVTSGSTDTQY
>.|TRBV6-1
ASSEGVETGELF
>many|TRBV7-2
ASKPGEWRLSSYNSPLH
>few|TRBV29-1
SVVGAGAGNEQY
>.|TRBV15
ATSAQTGTGGHEQY
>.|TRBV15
ATSIEDRGILLPSGNTIY
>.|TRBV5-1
ASTLQSGGTDTQY
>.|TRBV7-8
ASSSGLAGPNTGELF
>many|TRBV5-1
ASSHSYEQY
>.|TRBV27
ASGRDRYNQPQH
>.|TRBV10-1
ASSKHQENTEAF
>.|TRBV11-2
ASRASGNEQF
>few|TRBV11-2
ASSSQGLESYNEQF
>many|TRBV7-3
ASSLIVSGPGELF
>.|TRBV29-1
SVGGTDYNEQF
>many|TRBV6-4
ASSSTSGSSNEQF
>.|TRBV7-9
ASGRQGKRAGELF
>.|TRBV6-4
ASSDPGTEVVYCYT
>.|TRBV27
ASSFNPRSYEQY
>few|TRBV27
ASSLSSTGGAGYGYT
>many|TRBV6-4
ASSPTSGSTDEQF
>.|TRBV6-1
ASSTPRRMDWEQY
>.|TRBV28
ASTLGGVSGELF
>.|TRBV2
ASSVEGVPYEQY
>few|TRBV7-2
ASSPTLAALNEQF
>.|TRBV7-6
ASSLDYWREDNEQF
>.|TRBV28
ASLGYGNQPQH
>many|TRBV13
ASRGLAGGTYEQY
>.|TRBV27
ASSFSAEKQF
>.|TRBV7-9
ASSTTGASYEQY
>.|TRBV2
ASSPGLAGAFNTGELF
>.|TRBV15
ATSARENGYT